These 24 T cell receptor beta chains share one sample of origin, sequenced in a study of spatial heterogeneity in lung cancer (dated by TCRdb to the late 2010s). Beyond this particular receptor, the publication reports: The tumor nonsynonymous mutation count correlated with the number of expanded intratumoral alpha and beta TCRs.

Antigen specificity for these receptors is unknown. Receptor amplification or capture employed 5' RACE. Sequencing instrument: NextSeq 500. TCRdb trimmed the raw reads at Q25, called clones with MiXCR and kept productive beta chains. Every CDR3 protein is listed once, alongside the most common genes and DNA of its rows. This sample comprises approximately 7,400 distinct CDR3 sequences, roughly 7% of them detected only once. The top ten clonotypes cover less than 10% of the sample. The label giving this sample's time point can be read as: sample taken at primary tumor resection. Sample: lung tumor tissue, taken at surgery. These receptors were collected from a male donor with early-stage non-small cell lung cancer.

This clonotype was observed at least ten times. The gene calls are TRBV28 and TRBJ1-5, with no clear D. CDR1 is MDHEN, CDR2 SYDVKM, per germline. CDR3 length: 13 residues. Trimming pared 6 bases from V and 11 bases from J, leaving 17 bases between. The CDR3 reads CASSLTPARTQHF. DNA for the CDR3: TGTGCCAGCAGCCTCACGCCGGCTCGGACCCAGCATTTT. The complete variable domain, with remaining parts taken from reference TRBV28 and TRBJ1-5, reads DVKVTQSSRYLVKRTGEKVFLECVQDMDHENMFWYRQDPGLGLRLIYFSYDVKMKEKGDIPEGYSVSREKKERFSLILESASTNQTSMYLCASSLTPARTQHFGDGTRLSIL.

In this sample, this clonotype is medium-sized. The chain joins TRBV19 to TRBJ1-5, with D perhaps matching TRBD1 (5 bases). The CDR3 length is 13 residues. Trimming took 3 bases from V and 6 from J, leaving 9 bases between them. Germline lookup yields CDR1 LNHDA and CDR2 SQIVND (reference sequence). This CDR3 is CASSMARVQPQHF. The CDR3 DNA reads TGTGCCAGTAGTATGGCCAGGGTTCAGCCCCAGCATTTT.

This clonotype was detected many times. The rearrangement uses TRBV20-1 and TRBJ2-1; D is possibly TRBD1 (5 bases). This CDR3 comprises 13 residues. The V gene's germline CDR1 is DFQATT and CDR2 SNEGSKA (reference sequence). Trimming removed 6 bases at V and 2 bases at J, with 11 bases between. The CDR3 DNA reads TGCAGTGCGGCAGGGTTCCCCTACAATGAGCAGTTCTTC. The encoded protein is CSAAGFPYNEQFF.

This clonotype was recorded many times. This chain links TRBV7-9 with TRBJ1-4; 7 bases line up with TRBD1. The CDR3 extends over 14 amino acids. Germline lookup yields CDR1 SEHNR and CDR2 FQNEAQ (reference sequence). V shed 7 bases, J shed 5 bases, and the junction held 7 bases outside the gene matches. This chain's CDR3 is CASTPAGGNEKLFF. CDR3 coding DNA: TGTGCCAGCACCCCCGCAGGGGGAAATGAAAAACTGTTTTTT.

In regard to this clonotype: A read error may explain this, as a much larger clone is one base away. The conserved phenylalanine or tryptophan normally closing the CDR3 is absent here, so this likely arose from a read error. No DNA is shown, since the ends of the CDR3 on it are uncertain; the CDR3 is the one TCRdb lists. CDR3: CASSQGDRGDRYL. The rearrangement links TRBV6-6 to TRBJ2-3; TRBD1, the D gene given by the table, was not confirmed from the DNA. The CDR3 totals 13 residues, both ends included. CDR1 MNHNY and CDR2 SVGAGI come from the germline V gene (reference sequence).

The chain is built from TRBV19 and TRBJ1-5; TRBD1 matches at 8 bases. V lost 4 bases to trimming and J lost 4 bases; unmatched junction nucleotides: 3. The CDR3 runs 14 residues. Germline loops: CDR1 LNHDA, CDR2 SQIVND (reference sequence). Here the CDR3 DNA reads TGTGCCAGTAGTAGCAGGGGGCAGAATCAGCCCCAGCATTTT. Its protein is CASSSRGQNQPQHF.

This clonotype is categorized as medium-sized. The V and J genes are TRBV2 and TRBJ2-7; D tentatively reads TRBD1 or TRBD2 (5 bases each). The CDR3 totals 16 residues. Trimming removed 6 bases at V and 1 base at J, with 19 bases between. Germline V gene lookup returns CDR1 SNHLY and CDR2 FYNNEI. DNA of the CDR3: TGTGCCAGCAGACCCCGTGAAGAGGGGTTTTCCTACGAGCAGTACTTC. It yields the protein CASRPREEGFSYEQYF.

The table lists this clonotype with many counts. The rearrangement joins TRBV20-1 to TRBJ2-7; D could derive from TRBD1 or TRBD2 (6 bases each). The CDR3 is 13 residues long. Germline CDR1 DFQATT, CDR2 SNEGSKA (reference sequence). Deletions cut 3 bases from V and 3 bases from J, with 12 bases between. The CDR3 loop is CSARYREDYEQYF. CDR3 in DNA: TGCAGTGCTAGGTACAGGGAGGACTACGAGCAGTACTTC.

By share of the sample, this clonotype is medium-sized (0.01 to 0.1%). J is TRBJ2-7 and V is TRBV5-1, with a weak D call TRBD1 (6 bases). CDR1 and CDR2 (germline): SGHRS, YFSETQ. The CDR3 is 15 amino acids. The V gene lost 0 bases and the J gene lost 0 bases, with 10 bases spanning the gap. The CDR3, as DNA: TGCGCCAGCAGCTTGGAACAGGGTCCCTCCTACGAGCAGTACTTC. This codes for CASSLEQGPSYEQYF.

This clonotype has just a few counts. This chain uses TRBV5-1 with TRBJ2-7; the D call may be TRBD1 or TRBD2 (5 bases each). The V gene's germline CDR1 is SGHRS and CDR2 YFSETQ. The CDR3 sequence is 13 residues long. V gave up 4 bases and J gave up 5 bases, with 13 bases separating them. The CDR3 region is CASSARDLHEQYF. The CDR3 nucleotides are TGCGCCAGCAGCGCCCGGGACCTCCACGAGCAGTACTTC.

This clonotype has at least ten counts. The chain couples TRBV7-9 to TRBJ2-3; 8 bases agree with TRBD2. Trimming removed 2 bases from V and 1 base from J; junction bases left unmatched: 11. This CDR3 is 18 amino acids long. The germline V gene encodes CDR1 SEHNR and CDR2 FQNEAQ (reference sequence). CDR3 sequence reads: CASSLPSSGLGGTDTQYF. The CDR3 DNA reads TGTGCCAGCAGCTTACCCTCTAGCGGGCTCGGTGGCACAGATACGCAGTATTTT.

This clonotype rates as medium-sized (0.01 to 0.1%). This sequence joins TRBV20-1 and TRBJ1-6; D might be TRBD1 (5 bases). From germline, CDR1 is DFQATT and CDR2 SNEGSKA (reference sequence). CDR3 size: 13 residues. V lost 6 bases and J lost 8, with 14 bases in between. The CDR3 coding sequence is TGCAGTGCCCTGACAGATTCTGATTCACCCCTCCACTTT. Encoded protein: CSALTDSDSPLHF.

This clonotype was seen repeatedly, ten times or more. The chain couples TRBV28 to TRBJ2-6; 12 bases fit TRBD2. Germline loops: CDR1 MDHEN, CDR2 SYDVKM. This CDR3 is built from 17 residues. Trimming at V came to 5 bases and at J to 4 bases, leaving 6 bases not matched to a gene. Here the CDR3 DNA reads TGTGCCAGCAGTCGGCCTAGCGGGAGGGCCGGGGCCAACGTCCTGACTTTC. It specifies CASSRPSGRAGANVLTF. The entire variable domain, with the rest obtained from reference TRBV28 and TRBJ2-6, is as follows: DVKVTQSSRYLVKRTGEKVFLECVQDMDHENMFWYRQDPGLGLRLIYFSYDVKMKEKGDIPEGYSVSREKKERFSLILESASTNQTSMYLCASSRPSGRAGANVLTFGAGSRLTVL.

This clonotype has at least ten counts. The chain couples TRBV7-6 to TRBJ2-3; the match to TRBD1 covers 10 bases. The CDR3 length is 17 residues. Trimming took 5 bases from V and 6 from J; bases not matched to a gene: 14. The germline V gene encodes CDR1 SGHVS and CDR2 FNYEAQ. The CDR3 loop is CASSPRDRGFLEDTQYF. In DNA, the CDR3 is TGTGCCAGCAGCCCCCGGGACAGGGGATTTTTGGAGGATACGCAGTATTTT.

The gene calls are TRBV6-1 and TRBJ2-1; D possibly corresponds to TRBD1 (5 bases). From germline, CDR1 is MNHNS and CDR2 SASEGT. V lost 7 bases to trimming and J lost 5 bases, with 9 bases between them. This CDR3 spans 12 amino acids. CDR3: CASTTGDNEQFF. CDR3 nucleotides: TGTGCCAGCACAACAGGAGACAATGAGCAGTTCTTC.

In its sample, this clonotype was seen many times. This chain connects TRBV2 to TRBJ2-2, with TRBD2 matching 15 bases. CDR3 length equals 17 residues. Germline CDR1 SNHLY, CDR2 FYNNEI. V shed 6 bases, J shed 4 bases, and the junction held 6 bases outside the gene matches. The CDR3 is CASSEGLAGGPTGELFF. The CDR3 nucleotides read TGTGCCAGCAGCGAGGGACTAGCGGGAGGACCCACCGGGGAGCTGTTTTTT. The full variable domain, completed using reference TRBV2 and TRBJ2-2, is EPEVTQTPSHQVTQMGQEVILRCVPISNHLYFYWYRQILGQKVEFLVSFYNNEISEKSEIFDDQFSVERPDGSNFTLKIRSTKLEDSAMYFCASSEGLAGGPTGELFFGEGSRLTVL.

The CDR3: CASSVLGRRGNEQFF. Written as DNA, the CDR3 is TGTGCCAGCAGTGTGTTGGGTAGGAGGGGCAATGAGCAGTTCTTC. The chain combines TRBV2 with TRBJ2-1, with D possibly TRBD2 on 6 matching bases. Trimming removed 4 bases from V and 6 bases from J, with 16 bases in between. Germline CDR1 SNHLY, CDR2 FYNNEI. CDR3 length: 15 amino acids.

This clonotype was detected a few times. A read error may be the cause here, since a much bigger clone is one base away. The chain links TRBV3-1 to TRBJ2-2; D may be TRBD2 (6 bases). The CDR3 length is 14 residues. Germline CDR1 LGHDT, CDR2 YNNKEL (reference sequence). The CDR3 bases are TGTGCCAACAGCGCCCCGGGGGACACCGGGGAGCTGTTTTTT. Amino acids: CANSAPGDTGELFF.

This clonotype was seen a few times. The chain carries TRBV29-1 and TRBJ2-7; weak D call: TRBD1 (6 bases). This CDR3 comprises 13 residues. Trimming took 7 bases from V and 0 from J, leaving 13 bases between them. CDR1 is SQVTM and CDR2 is ANQGSEA in the germline V gene. The CDR3, as DNA: TGCAGCGGGATGGACAGCTACTCCTACGAGCAGTACTTC. Amino acids: CSGMDSYSYEQYF.

This clonotype was seen many times. This chain joins TRBV28 and TRBJ2-2; D remains unclear. The V gene's germline CDR1 is MDHEN and CDR2 SYDVKM. This CDR3 has 17 amino acids. V was shortened by 1 base and J by 0 bases, with 12 bases between the two germline ends. The CDR3 nucleotides read TGTGCCAGCAGTTTATTAAGGAATCCCGCGAACACCGGGGAGCTGTTTTTT. Encoded protein: CASSLLRNPANTGELFF.

This clonotype has a count of ten or more. This rearrangement joins TRBV12-3 or TRBV12-4 to TRBJ2-1; D is tentatively TRBD1 or TRBD2 (5 bases each). The CDR3 covers 16 residues. Trimming shortened V by 4 bases and J by 9 bases, and 22 bases separated the two germline ends. CDR3 residues: CASSSPQGLRGGEQFF. CDR3 DNA: TGTGCCAGCAGTTCCCCCCAGGGTCTACGAGGAGGTGAGCAGTTCTTC.

Judged by abundance, this clonotype is medium-sized (0.01 to 0.1%). V gene TRBV30 combines with J gene TRBJ2-5; no definite D call. Germline V gene data show CDR1 as GTSNPN and CDR2 as SVGIG (reference sequence). CDR3 length equals 14 residues. Trimming took 0 bases from V and 5 from J, leaving 13 bases between them. CDR3 in amino acids: CAWSVTGGLETQYF. The CDR3 coding sequence is TGTGCCTGGAGTGTAACGGGTGGATTGGAGACCCAGTACTTC.

In its sample, this clonotype was seen many times. J is TRBJ1-1 and V is TRBV2, with D unresolved. Germline-derived CDR1 and CDR2 are SNHLY and FYNNEI. The CDR3 is 12 amino acids. The V end lost 5 bases, the J end lost 3 bases, and 7 bases lay between the germline ends. CDR3 sequence (DNA): TGTGCCAGCAGTAGGAGGGACACTGAAGCTTTCTTT. This codes for CASSRRDTEAFF. The full variable domain, rest sourced from reference TRBV2 and TRBJ1-1, is EPEVTQTPSHQVTQMGQEVILRCVPISNHLYFYWYRQILGQKVEFLVSFYNNEISEKSEIFDDQFSVERPDGSNFTLKIRSTKLEDSAMYFCASSRRDTEAFFGQGTRLTVV.

A word on this clonotype: This clone may be a read error of a much larger clone one base away. This chain uses TRBV5-1 with TRBJ2-5, with D possibly TRBD1 on 5 matching bases. Germline V gives CDR1 SGHRS, CDR2 YFSETQ. With 3 bases removed from V and 1 base from J, the gap between germline ends came to 10 bases. The CDR3 runs to 14 residues. The CDR3 coding sequence is TGCGCCAGCAGCTGGCTGGGGCTCCAAGAGACCCAGTACTTC. It specifies CASSWLGLQETQYF.